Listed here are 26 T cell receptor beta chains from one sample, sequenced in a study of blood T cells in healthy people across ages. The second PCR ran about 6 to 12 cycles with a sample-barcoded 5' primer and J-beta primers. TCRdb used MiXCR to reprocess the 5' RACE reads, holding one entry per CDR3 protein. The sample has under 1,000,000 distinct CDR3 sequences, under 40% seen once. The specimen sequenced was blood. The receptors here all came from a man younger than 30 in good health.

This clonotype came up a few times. The CDR3 loop reads CASSFDMPNTEAFF. The CDR3, as DNA: TGCGCCAGCAGCTTCGACATGCCGAACACTGAAGCTTTCTTT. The chain uses TRBV5-1 and TRBJ1-1; D remains unclear. This CDR3 is 14 amino acids long. Per the germline V gene, CDR1 is SGHRS and CDR2 is YFSETQ. The V gene lost 2 bases and the J gene lost 1 base, with 9 bases spanning the gap.

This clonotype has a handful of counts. This CDR3 is CASSGLAGGYSYNEQFF. Written as DNA, the CDR3 is TGTGCCAGCTCAGGACTAGCGGGGGGCTACTCCTACAATGAGCAGTTCTTC. The gene calls are TRBV12-3 or TRBV12-4 and TRBJ2-1; 14 bases are a match to TRBD2. CDR3 length equals 17 residues. With V trimmed by 8 bases and J by 0 bases, 6 bases remained unmatched.

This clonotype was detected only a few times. CDR3: CSASPLGRTDIQYF. As DNA, the CDR3 is TGCAGTGCTAGTCCCCTAGGAAGGACGGACATTCAGTACTTC. V and J are TRBV20-1 and TRBJ2-4; D not certain. Germline CDR1 is DFQATT and CDR2 is SNEGSKA (reference sequence). This CDR3 region has 14 residues. V lost 3 bases and J lost 8, with 17 bases in between.

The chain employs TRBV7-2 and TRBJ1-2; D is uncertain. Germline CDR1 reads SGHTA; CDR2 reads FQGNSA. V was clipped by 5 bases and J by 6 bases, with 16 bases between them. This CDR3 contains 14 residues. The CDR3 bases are TGTGCCAGCAGCCAGCCGGGCGAATTCGATGGCTACACCTTC. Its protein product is CASSQPGEFDGYTF.

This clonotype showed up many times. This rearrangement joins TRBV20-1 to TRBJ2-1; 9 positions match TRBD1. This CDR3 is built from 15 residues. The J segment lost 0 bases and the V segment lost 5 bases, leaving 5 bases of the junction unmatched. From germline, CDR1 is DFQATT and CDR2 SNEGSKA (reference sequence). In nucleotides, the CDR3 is TGCAGTGCTGGGGACAGGGTTAGCTCCTACAATGAGCAGTTCTTC. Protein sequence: CSAGDRVSSYNEQFF.

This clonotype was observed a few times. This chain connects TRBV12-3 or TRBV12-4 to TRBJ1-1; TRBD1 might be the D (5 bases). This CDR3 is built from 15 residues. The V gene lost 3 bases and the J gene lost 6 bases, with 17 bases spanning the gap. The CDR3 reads CASSFSGTGVSEAFF. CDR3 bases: TGTGCCAGCAGTTTCTCCGGGACCGGAGTGTCTGAAGCTTTCTTT.

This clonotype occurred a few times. The chain's CDR3 is CASSSGQSEAFF. DNA of the CDR3: TGTGCCAGCAGTTCAGGACAGTCTGAAGCTTTCTTT. This chain links TRBV12-3 or TRBV12-4 with TRBJ1-1; TRBD1 is a possible D gene (6 bases). CDR3 length: 12 amino acids. The V and J ends lost 4 bases and 6 bases respectively, with 9 bases between them.

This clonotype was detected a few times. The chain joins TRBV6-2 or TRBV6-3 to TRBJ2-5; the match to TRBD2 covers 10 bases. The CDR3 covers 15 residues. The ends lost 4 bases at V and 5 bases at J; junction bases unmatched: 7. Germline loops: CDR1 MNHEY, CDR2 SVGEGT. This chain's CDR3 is CASSSSGLAFETQYF. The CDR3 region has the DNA TGTGCCAGCAGTTCGTCGGGACTAGCGTTTGAGACCCAGTACTTC.

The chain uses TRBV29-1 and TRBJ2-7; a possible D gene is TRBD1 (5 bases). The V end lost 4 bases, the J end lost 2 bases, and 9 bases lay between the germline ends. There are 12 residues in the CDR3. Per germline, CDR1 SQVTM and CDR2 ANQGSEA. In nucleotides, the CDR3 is TGCAGCGTTGTTGACAGTCCCTACGAGCAGTACTTC. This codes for CSVVDSPYEQYF.

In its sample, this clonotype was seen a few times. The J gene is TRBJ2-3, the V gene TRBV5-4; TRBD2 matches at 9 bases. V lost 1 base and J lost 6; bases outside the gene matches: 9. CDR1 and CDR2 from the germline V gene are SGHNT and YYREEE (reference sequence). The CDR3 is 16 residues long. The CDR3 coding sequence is TGTGCCAGCAGCTTGTTGCTAGCGGGGAATCAGGATACGCAGTATTTT. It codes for CASSLLLAGNQDTQYF. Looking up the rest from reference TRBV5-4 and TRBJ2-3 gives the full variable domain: ETGVTQSPTHLIKTRGQQVTLRCSSQSGHNTVSWYQQALGQGPQFIFQYYREEENGRGNFPPRFSGLQFPNYSSELNVNALELDDSALYLCASSLLLAGNQDTQYFGPGTRLTVL.

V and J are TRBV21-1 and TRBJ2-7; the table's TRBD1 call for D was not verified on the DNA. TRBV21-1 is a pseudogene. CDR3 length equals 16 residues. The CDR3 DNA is TGTGCCAGCCCTCCGTCGGACAGGGTGCTTTCCTACGAGCAGTACTTC. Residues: CASPPSDRVLSYEQYF.

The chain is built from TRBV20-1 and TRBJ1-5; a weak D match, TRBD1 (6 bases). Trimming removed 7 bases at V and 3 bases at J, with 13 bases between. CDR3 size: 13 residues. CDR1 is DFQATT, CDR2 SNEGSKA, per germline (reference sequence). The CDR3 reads CSVSAGANQPQHF. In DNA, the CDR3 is TGCAGTGTATCCGCAGGGGCCAATCAGCCCCAGCATTTT.

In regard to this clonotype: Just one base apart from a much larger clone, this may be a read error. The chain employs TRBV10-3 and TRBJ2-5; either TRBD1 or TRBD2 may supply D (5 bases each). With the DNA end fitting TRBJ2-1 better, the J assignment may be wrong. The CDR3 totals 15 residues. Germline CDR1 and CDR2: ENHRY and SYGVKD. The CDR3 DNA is TGTGCCATCAGTGAGGATATGGGGGACCAAGAGACCCAGTTCTTC. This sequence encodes CAISEDMGDQETQFF.

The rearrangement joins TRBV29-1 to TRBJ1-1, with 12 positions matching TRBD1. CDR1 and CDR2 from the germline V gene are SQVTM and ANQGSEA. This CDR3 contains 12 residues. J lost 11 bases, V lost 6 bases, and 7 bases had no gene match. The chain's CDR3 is CSVGTGGAFAFF. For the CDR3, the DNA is TGCAGCGTGGGGACAGGGGGCGCATTTGCTTTCTTT.

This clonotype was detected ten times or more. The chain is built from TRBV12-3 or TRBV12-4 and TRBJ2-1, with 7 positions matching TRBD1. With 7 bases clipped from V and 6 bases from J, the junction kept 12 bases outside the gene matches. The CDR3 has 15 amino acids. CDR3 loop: CASKQNRGWGNEQFF. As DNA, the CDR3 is TGTGCCAGCAAGCAAAACAGGGGATGGGGCAATGAGCAGTTCTTC.

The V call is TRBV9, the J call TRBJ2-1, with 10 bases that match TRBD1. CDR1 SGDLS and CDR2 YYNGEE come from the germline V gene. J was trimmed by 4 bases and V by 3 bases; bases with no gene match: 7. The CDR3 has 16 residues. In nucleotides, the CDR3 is TGTGCCAGCAGCGCCCCCCCGGGACAGGGGTACAATGAGCAGTTCTTC. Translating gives CASSAPPGQGYNEQFF.

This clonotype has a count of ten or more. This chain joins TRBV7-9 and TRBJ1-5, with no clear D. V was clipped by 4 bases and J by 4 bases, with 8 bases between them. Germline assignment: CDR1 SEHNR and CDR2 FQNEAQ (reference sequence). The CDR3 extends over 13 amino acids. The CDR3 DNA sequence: TGTGCCAGCAGCTACAGCAATAATCAGCCCCAGCATTTT. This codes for CASSYSNNQPQHF.

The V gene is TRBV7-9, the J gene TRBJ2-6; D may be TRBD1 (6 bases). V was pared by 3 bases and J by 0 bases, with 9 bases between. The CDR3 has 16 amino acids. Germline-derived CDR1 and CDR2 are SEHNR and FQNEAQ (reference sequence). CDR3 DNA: TGTGCCAGCAGCTTGACAGGAAGCTCTGGGGCCAACGTCCTGACTTTC. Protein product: CASSLTGSSGANVLTF.

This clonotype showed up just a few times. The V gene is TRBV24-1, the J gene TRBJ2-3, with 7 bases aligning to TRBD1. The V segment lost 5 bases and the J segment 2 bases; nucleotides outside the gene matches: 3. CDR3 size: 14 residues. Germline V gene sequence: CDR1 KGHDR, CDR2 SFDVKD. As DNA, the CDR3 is TGTGCCACCAGTGGTGGGACAGACACAGATACGCAGTATTTT. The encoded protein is CATSGGTDTDTQYF.

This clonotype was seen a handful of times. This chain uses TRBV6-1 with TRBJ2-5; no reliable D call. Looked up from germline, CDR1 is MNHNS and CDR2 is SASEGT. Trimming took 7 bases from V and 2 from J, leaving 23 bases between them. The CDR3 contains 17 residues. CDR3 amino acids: CASTQETRGPPQETQYF. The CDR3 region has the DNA TGTGCCAGCACCCAAGAAACAAGAGGACCTCCACAAGAGACCCAGTACTTC.

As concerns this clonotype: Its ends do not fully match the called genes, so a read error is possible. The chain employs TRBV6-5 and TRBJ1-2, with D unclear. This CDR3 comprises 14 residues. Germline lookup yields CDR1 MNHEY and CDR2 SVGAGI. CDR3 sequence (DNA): TGTGCCTGCAGTTACTCGATTGTATCGAATGGCTACACCTTC. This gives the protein CACSYSIVSNGYTF.

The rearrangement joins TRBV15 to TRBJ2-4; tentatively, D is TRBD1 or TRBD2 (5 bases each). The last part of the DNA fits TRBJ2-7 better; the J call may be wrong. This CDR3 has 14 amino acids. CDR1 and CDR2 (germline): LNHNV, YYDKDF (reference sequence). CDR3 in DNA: TGTGCCACCAGCGGTCGGGGTGGGGCTTACGAGCAGTACTTC. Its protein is CATSGRGGAYEQYF.

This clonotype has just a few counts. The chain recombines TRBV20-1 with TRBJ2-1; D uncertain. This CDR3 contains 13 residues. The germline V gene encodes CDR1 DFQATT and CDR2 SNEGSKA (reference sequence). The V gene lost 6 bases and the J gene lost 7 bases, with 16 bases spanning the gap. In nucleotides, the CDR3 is TGCAGTGCGGTGATTGACCGGCATAATGAGCAGTTCTTC. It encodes CSAVIDRHNEQFF.

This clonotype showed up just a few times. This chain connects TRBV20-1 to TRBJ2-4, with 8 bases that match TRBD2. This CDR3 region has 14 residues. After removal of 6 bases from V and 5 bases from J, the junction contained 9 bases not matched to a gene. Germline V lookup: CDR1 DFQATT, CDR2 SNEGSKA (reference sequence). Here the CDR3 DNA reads TGCAGTGCCGGGAGGGGTGGCGAGGAAAACATTCAGTACTTC. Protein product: CSAGRGGEENIQYF.

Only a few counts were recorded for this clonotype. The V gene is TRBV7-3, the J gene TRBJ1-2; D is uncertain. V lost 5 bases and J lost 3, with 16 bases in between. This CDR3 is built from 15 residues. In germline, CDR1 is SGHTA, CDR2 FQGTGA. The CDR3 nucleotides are TGTGCCAGCAGCGCTACCGGGCCCGCGGACTATGGCTACACCTTC. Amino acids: CASSATGPADYGYTF.

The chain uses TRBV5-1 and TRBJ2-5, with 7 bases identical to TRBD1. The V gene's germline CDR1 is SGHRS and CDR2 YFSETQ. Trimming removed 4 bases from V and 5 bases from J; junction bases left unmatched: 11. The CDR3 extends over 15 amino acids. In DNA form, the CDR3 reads TGCGCCAGCAGCGATGAACAGGGGATGAGTGAGACCCAGTACTTC. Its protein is CASSDEQGMSETQYF.